This T cell receptor (beta chain) was identified during a study of CD8 T cells in ankylosing spondylitis. Regarding the study as a whole: Seemingly distinctive of ankylosing spondylitis blood was a TCR beta motif formed by eight highly homologous variants.

This clonotype came up many times. Antigen: not known. CDR1 SNHLY and CDR2 FYNNEI come from the germline V gene. There are 15 residues in the CDR3. V shed 3 bases and J 5 bases; nucleotides not matched to a gene: 4. MiXCR, applied by TCRdb to the 5' RACE reads, yields one record per CDR3 protein. The sample has over 450,000 distinct CDR3 sequences, about 13% seen once; the top ten hold over 6.5%. Sequencing used blood, either unsorted or a sorted T cell fraction (not recorded which). The sequence came from a male donor with ankylosing spondylitis. The V and J genes are TRBV2 and TRBJ2-2; 9 bases match TRBD2. DNA of the CDR3: TGTGCCAGCAGTGACACTAGCGGGTTTACCGGGGAGCTGTTTTTT. As protein: CASSDTSGFTGELFF.